The rows below give T cell receptor beta chains drawn from one sample of a study of T cell changes during pregnancy in multiple sclerosis. Sequencing was performed with immunoSEQ multiplex PCR; in TCRdb, only in-frame clones are kept and a portion is missing. Among tens of thousands of clones listed, approximately 90% were seen once. The input for sequencing was CD8+ T cells from peripheral blood mononuclear cells, taken in the third trimester of pregnancy. The receptors were gathered from a female donor with multiple sclerosis, enrolled in a pregnancy study. Each CDR3 is given with its conserved first and last residue. The D gene is left open where the match is weak. A row's size may be missing; if present it is once, few, many or a size class.

D gene,V gene,clone size,J gene,CDR3 DNA,CDR3 protein
-,TRBV4-1,-,TRBJ2-2,TGCGCCAGCAGCCAAGATTTGTCCTACACCGGGGAGCTGTTTTTT,CASSQDLSYTGELFF
-,TRBV9,once,TRBJ2-1,TGTGCCAGCAGCGTAGTGGGGGGGCGAGGAGAGCAGTTCTTC,CASSVVGGRGEQFF
-,TRBV11-2,-,TRBJ2-7,TGTGCCAGCAGCTTAGGACCGGGGAACGAGCAGTACTTC,CASSLGPGNEQYF
-,TRBV25-1,once,TRBJ1-5,TGTGCCAGCGGGGACACCAGGGTGTCCACCAGGGGCATCAAGCCCCAGCATTTT,CASGDTRVSTRGIKPQHF
-,TRBV20-1,few,TRBJ1-1,TGCAGTGCTAGAGAGGGGGCGGAAGCTTTCTTT,CSAREGAEAFF
-,TRBV5-6,-,TRBJ1-3,TGTGCCAGCAGCTCTCCGGGGATGGGAAACACCATATATTTT,CASSSPGMGNTIYF
TRBD2,TRBV4-2,-,TRBJ2-2,TGTGCCAGCAGCCAAGACTGGTCGGGGGGGGTCACCGGGGAGCTGTTTTTT,CASSQDWSGGVTGELFF
-,TRBV6-1,-,TRBJ1-5,TGTGCCAGCAGTGAATACGAGGGAGGGGTAGTCAATCAGCCCCAGCATTTT,CASSEYEGGVVNQPQHF
-,TRBV18,-,TRBJ2-2,TGTGCCAGCTCACCCGGGGGTATAAACACCGGGGAGCTGTTTTTT,CASSPGGINTGELFF
-,TRBV20-1,-,TRBJ2-7,TGCAGTGCTAGAGCTTCCGGCGAGCAGTACTTC,CSARASGEQYF
-,TRBV7-2,-,TRBJ1-5,TGTGCCAGCAGCCTATATACAGGGAGGGGTCAGCCCCAGCATTTT,CASSLYTGRGQPQHF
TRBD1,TRBV13,-,TRBJ2-7,TGTGCCAGCAGCTCCCAACCGACAGGGATCCACGAGCAGTACTTC,CASSSQPTGIHEQYF
-,TRBV4-3,-,TRBJ1-1,TGCGCCAGCAGCCAAGATGGGGCGGTGAACACTGAAGCTTTCTTT,CASSQDGAVNTEAFF
-,TRBV2,-,TRBJ1-2,TGTGCCGGGCGGCGGGACAACTATGGCTACACCTTC,CAGRRDNYGYTF
TRBD1,TRBV29-1,-,TRBJ2-7,TGCAGCGTCTACGGGACAGGGGAGTCCTACGAGCAGTACTTC,CSVYGTGESYEQYF
-,TRBV21-1,-,TRBJ1-5,TGTGCCAGCAGCGCCCAGGGAGGTCAGCCCCAGCATTTT,CASSAQGGQPQHF
TRBD1,TRBV19,-,TRBJ1-1,TGTGCCAGTCGAGACAGGGGCACTGAAGCTTTCTTT,CASRDRGTEAFF
-,TRBV7-9,-,TRBJ1-1,TGTGCCAGCAGCTCCTCGACAAGAGAAGCTTTCTTT,CASSSSTREAFF
TRBD1,TRBV9,-,TRBJ2-5,TGTGCCAGCGGGGGACAGGGTACTTACCAAGAGACCCAGTACTTC,CASGGQGTYQETQYF
TRBD2,TRBV9,-,TRBJ2-1,TGTGCCAGCAGCGTAGGAGCGGGGGTTCTCAATGAGCAGTTCTTC,CASSVGAGVLNEQFF
TRBD1,TRBV28,-,TRBJ1-5,TGTGCCAGCAGTTTCGACAGGGGGAGTCAGCCCCAGCATTTT,CASSFDRGSQPQHF
TRBD1,TRBV9,-,TRBJ2-3,TGTGCCAGCAGCGTAGCAGACGGGTTCGGGACAGGGGCGTTAGATACGCAGTATTTT,CASSVADGFGTGALDTQYF
-,TRBV7-7,-,TRBJ2-5,TGTGCCAGCAGCTTAGTAGGGGGGGCCGGGGAGACCCAGTACTTC,CASSLVGGAGETQYF
-,TRBV2,-,TRBJ1-1,TGTGCCAGCAGTGAGGGGCATGAAGCTTTCTTT,CASSEGHEAFF
-,TRBV10-3,few,TRBJ2-1,TGTGCCATCAGTGACCCCCGGCGGGGGCCTTTGGAGCAGTTCTTC,CAISDPRRGPLEQFF
-,TRBV27,-,TRBJ1-1,TGTGCCAGCAGTTTATCGCGGTTCCTGAACACTGAAGCTTTCTTT,CASSLSRFLNTEAFF
-,TRBV19,-,TRBJ2-7,TGTGCCAGTAGTATGGGCTTCGGGACATTTTACGAGCAGTACTTC,CASSMGFGTFYEQYF
-,TRBV5-6,-,TRBJ1-1,TGTGCCAGCAGCCCGATGGGACACCTGAACACTGAAGCTTTCTTT,CASSPMGHLNTEAFF
TRBD1,TRBV4-1,-,TRBJ1-4,TGCGCCAGCAGCCAAGATCGAGGGGACAGGGTATTCGCTAATGAAAAACTGTTTTTT,CASSQDRGDRVFANEKLFF
-,TRBV4-1,-,TRBJ2-1,TGCGCCAGCAGCCAAGGGCGGGAAGAGCAGTTCTTC,CASSQGREEQFF
TRBD2,TRBV4-3,-,TRBJ2-7,TGCGCCAGCAGCCAAGGGACTAGCGGACACTACGAGCAGTACTTC,CASSQGTSGHYEQYF
-,TRBV6-6,-,TRBJ1-1,TGTGCCAGCATAGCGAACACTGAAGCTTTCTTT,CASIANTEAFF
-,TRBV9,-,TRBJ2-2,TGTGCCAGCAGCCACAACCTAGGGGCAGGGCGTACCGGGGAGCTGTTTTTT,CASSHNLGAGRTGELFF
TRBD2,TRBV6-5,once,TRBJ2-2,TGTGCCAGCAGTTACTCCGGGAGGGGGAACACCGGGGAGCTGTTTTTT,CASSYSGRGNTGELFF
-,TRBV19,-,TRBJ2-7,TGTGCCAGTAGTATCCGGCCAGGGTTACCCTACGAGCAGTACTTC,CASSIRPGLPYEQYF
-,TRBV6-6,-,TRBJ2-1,TGTGCCAGCAGTTCCAGGGGGGCGGTTGAGCAGTTCTTC,CASSSRGAVEQFF
TRBD1,TRBV5-4,-,TRBJ1-6,TGTGCCAGCAGCCCGGGGACAGACAGCTCCTATAATTCACCCCTCCACTTT,CASSPGTDSSYNSPLHF
-,TRBV6-5,-,TRBJ2-7,TGTGCCAGCAGTTACCAAGCCAGGGGACACGAGCAGTACTTC,CASSYQARGHEQYF
-,TRBV5-8,once,TRBJ2-2,TGTGCCAGCAGCTTGGGTGAGAGTTCAAACACCGGGGAGCTGTTTTTT,CASSLGESSNTGELFF
TRBD1,TRBV7-9,-,TRBJ2-7,TGTGCCAGCAGCCCGCTAGGGCAGGGGGAATTCAACGAGCAGTACTTC,CASSPLGQGEFNEQYF
TRBD1,TRBV7-9,-,TRBJ1-2,TGTGCCAGCAGCTTAGTAGGGACAGGAGCAACACGCTATGGCTACACCTTC,CASSLVGTGATRYGYTF
TRBD1,TRBV9,-,TRBJ1-1,TGTGCCAGCAGCGTGGGGACAGGGCCGGGAGAAGCTTTCTTT,CASSVGTGPGEAFF
TRBD2,TRBV6-4,-,TRBJ2-3,TGTGCCAGCAGTGACTCGACTAGCGGGGGGCCAGATACGCAGTATTTT,CASSDSTSGGPDTQYF
TRBD1,TRBV6-5,-,TRBJ2-7,TGTGCCAGCAGTTACTCGCCGACAGGGAGCGAGCAGTACTTC,CASSYSPTGSEQYF
-,TRBV13,-,TRBJ2-3,TGTGCCAGCAGCCCCACAGGGGGGGGGAGCACAGATACGCAGTATTTT,CASSPTGGGSTDTQYF
-,TRBV7-6,-,TRBJ2-1,TGTGCCAGCAGCTTAGCGAGCCCTTACAATGAGCAGTTCTTC,CASSLASPYNEQFF
-,TRBV27,-,TRBJ2-7,TGTGCCAGCAGTTCCGGGGGGCAGACCTACGAGCAGTACTTC,CASSSGGQTYEQYF
TRBD2,TRBV4-3,-,TRBJ2-3,TGCGCCAGCAGCCAAGAGTTGGGCGGGGGGGCAGATACGCAGTATTTT,CASSQELGGGADTQYF